The rows below give T cell receptor beta chains drawn from one sample of a study of blood T cell repertoires in COVID-19. Clones were sequenced by immunoSEQ multiplex PCR, and TCRdb holds only the in-frame ones, with some missing. The sample records some 300,000 clones, roughly 86% being singletons. The specimen sequenced was PBMCs or T cells enriched from blood (not recorded which). These receptors came from a woman between 45 and 60 years old who had been exposed to COVID-19. The CDR3 runs from the conserved cysteine through the conserved F or W. The D gene is left open where the match is weak. Expanded clones are given a class, and other clones once, few, many or no size at all.

abundance,d_gene,j_gene,v_gene,CDR3aa,CDR3nt
.,.,TRBJ2-1,TRBV7-8,CASSLPGSIYNEQFF,TGTGCCAGCAGCTTACCGGGATCGATCTACAATGAGCAGTTCTTC
few,.,TRBJ2-7,TRBV20-1,CSARDGAEQYF,TGCAGTGCTAGAGATGGGGCTGAGCAGTACTTC
once,.,TRBJ2-3,TRBV6-5,CASSQTGPPDTQYF,TGTGCCAGCAGTCAAACAGGGCCCCCAGATACGCAGTATTTT
once,TRBD1,TRBJ2-2,TRBV5-6,CASSTWTGRTGELFF,TGTGCCAGCAGCACATGGACAGGGCGGACCGGGGAGCTGTTTTTT
.,.,TRBJ2-7,TRBV7-8,CASTLRGESSSYEQYF,TGTGCCAGCACCCTAAGAGGCGAGTCTAGCTCCTACGAGCAGTACTTC
.,.,TRBJ2-7,TRBV7-8,CASSSSGSLVEQYF,TGTGCCAGCAGCTCCTCTGGCTCCCTAGTCGAGCAGTACTTC
few,TRBD2,TRBJ2-7,TRBV19,CASSAGLVHEQYF,TGTGCCAGTAGTGCGGGACTAGTACACGAGCAGTACTTC
.,.,TRBJ1-2,TRBV6-1,CASSDPARRANYGYTF,TGTGCCAGCAGTGATCCAGCCCGCAGGGCCAACTATGGCTACACCTTC
.,.,TRBJ2-1,TRBV4-2,CASRQVGGASYNEQFF,TGTGCCAGCAGGCAGGTTGGGGGGGCCTCCTACAATGAGCAGTTCTTC
once,.,TRBJ2-1,TRBV15,CATRRVGGAGNEQFF,TGTGCCACCAGGCGAGTAGGGGGGGCCGGCAATGAGCAGTTCTTC
.,.,TRBJ1-6,TRBV7-9,CASSPNNSPLHF,TGTGCCAGCAGCCCCAATAATTCACCCCTCCACTTT
.,.,TRBJ1-4,TRBV28,CASSPSGGGEKLFF,TGTGCCAGCAGCCCCTCGGGGGGCGGTGAAAAACTGTTTTTT
.,.,TRBJ1-6,TRBV4-2,CASSQDSGFAVHSPLHF,TGTGCCAGCAGCCAAGATTCAGGCTTCGCCGTTCATTCACCCCTCCACTTT
.,TRBD1,TRBJ2-2,TRBV18,CASSFFQGAETGELFF,TGTGCCAGCTCATTTTTCCAGGGGGCGGAGACCGGGGAGCTGTTTTTT
.,.,TRBJ1-4,TRBV2,CASALGGRNEKLFF,TGTGCCAGCGCTTTGGGGGGGCGCAATGAAAAACTGTTTTTT
.,TRBD1,TRBJ1-2,TRBV5-4,CASSLLGTGSNYGYTF,TGTGCCAGCAGCTTGTTAGGGACAGGGTCTAACTATGGCTACACCTTC
.,.,TRBJ2-2,TRBV6-5,CASSYSPGANTGELFF,TGTGCCAGCAGTTACTCTCCAGGGGCGAACACCGGGGAGCTGTTTTTT
.,.,TRBJ1-2,TRBV9,CASSKGGFSGYTF,TGTGCCAGCAGCAAGGGCGGGTTTAGCGGCTACACCTTC
.,.,TRBJ2-1,TRBV15,CATSRDWGQVAGSYNEQFF,TGTGCCACCAGCAGAGATTGGGGGCAGGTAGCGGGCTCCTACAATGAGCAGTTCTTC
.,.,TRBJ1-1,TRBV28,CASSFGTLNTEAFF,TGTGCCAGCAGTTTTGGGACACTGAACACTGAAGCTTTCTTT
.,.,TRBJ1-6,TRBV3-1/TRBV3-2,CASSPDGGASLPLHF,TGTGCCAGCAGCCCGGATGGAGGGGCAAGTCTCCCCCTCCACTTT
.,.,TRBJ1-5,TRBV28,CASSLSLGESQPQHF,TGTGCCAGCAGTTTATCCCTCGGAGAGAGTCAGCCCCAGCATTTT
.,.,TRBJ1-4,TRBV11-2,CASSYNTVDSMFF,TGTGCCAGCAGCTATAATACTGTTGACAGTATGTTTTTT
.,TRBD2,TRBJ2-1,TRBV7-9,CASSLAGGANEQFF,TGTGCCAGCAGCCTAGCGGGGGGGGCTAATGAGCAGTTCTTC
.,.,TRBJ2-1,TRBV7-8,CASRRSQGTQYEQFF,TGTGCCAGCAGGCGGAGTCAGGGCACACAATATGAGCAGTTCTTC
.,TRBD2,TRBJ2-3,TRBV3-1/TRBV3-2,CASSQAPGLAGGNTDTQYF,TGTGCCAGCAGCCAAGCCCCGGGACTAGCGGGGGGGAACACAGATACGCAGTATTTT
.,.,TRBJ2-3,TRBV9,CASSLGNNVDTQYF,TGTGCCAGCAGTCTCGGGAATAACGTGGATACGCAGTATTTT
.,.,TRBJ2-7,TRBV7-9,CASSQTLRSYEQYF,TGTGCCAGCAGCCAGACACTTCGCTCCTACGAGCAGTACTTC
.,.,TRBJ1-5,TRBV7-2,CASSLQFQPQHF,TGTGCCAGCAGCTTACAGTTTCAGCCCCAGCATTTT
.,TRBD1,TRBJ2-5,TRBV28,CASSPIRTGGQKETQYF,TGTGCCAGCAGTCCGATCCGGACAGGGGGCCAAAAAGAGACCCAGTACTTC
.,.,TRBJ2-7,TRBV28,CASSLVGGRYEQYF,TGTGCCAGCAGTTTGGTCGGGGGGCGGTACGAGCAGTACTTC
.,.,TRBJ1-5,TRBV3-1/TRBV3-2,CASSQGPNQPQHF,TGTGCCAGCAGCCAGGGCCCCAATCAGCCCCAGCATTTT
.,TRBD1,TRBJ1-5,TRBV3-1/TRBV3-2,CASSRGQGGQPQHF,TGTGCCAGCAGCCGAGGACAGGGAGGGCAGCCCCAGCATTTT
.,TRBD1,TRBJ1-2,TRBV28,CASRGTGETHLGGYTF,TGTGCCAGCCGGGGGACAGGGGAGACGCATTTAGGTGGCTACACCTTC
.,.,TRBJ1-1,TRBV4-1,CASSQVSWNTEAFF,TGCGCCAGCAGCCAAGTTTCCTGGAACACTGAAGCTTTCTTT
.,.,TRBJ1-2,TRBV7-8,CASSLARRAERRNYGYTF,TGTGCCAGCAGCTTAGCAAGGAGGGCCGAACGAAGGAATTATGGCTACACCTTC
.,.,TRBJ2-7,TRBV9,CASSVEGAYEQYF,TGTGCCAGCAGCGTAGAGGGGGCCTACGAGCAGTACTTC
.,TRBD1,TRBJ1-5,TRBV6-5,CASWTGNRVGQPQHF,TGTGCCAGCTGGACAGGAAACAGGGTTGGGCAGCCCCAGCATTTT
.,TRBD1,TRBJ1-2,TRBV7-8,CASSVQGSGYGYTF,TGTGCCAGCAGCGTACAGGGGTCGGGCTATGGCTACACCTTC